This is a list of T cell receptor beta chains from one sample in a study of metastatic and nonmetastatic thyroid tumors. MiXCR reprocessed the PCR reads for TCRdb. The sample lists under 25,000 clones, about an eighth occurring once. The sequencing input was blood. Receptors were obtained from a female donor with papillary thyroid cancer or a benign thyroid nodule (not recorded which). Some clones in this sample may be carry-over from other donors' samples. Each CDR3 is given with its conserved first and last residue. D genes are given only for firm matches. Size values are once, few and many counts, or a class for expanded clones, and some rows have none.

clone_size,v_call,d_call,j_call,cdr3_aa,cdr3_nt
NA,TRBV19,NA,TRBJ1-1,CASSISQNTEAFF,TGTGCCAGTAGTATCTCGCAGAACACTGAAGCTTTCTTT
many,TRBV5-6,NA,TRBJ1-3,CASSPRYWGLKNTIYF,TGTGCCAGCAGCCCCCGTTATTGGGGATTGAAAAACACCATATATTTT
many,TRBV2,NA,TRBJ2-2,CASSSLGRKNTGELFF,TGTGCCAGCAGTTCTTTAGGACGGAAGAACACCGGGGAGCTGTTTTTT
many,TRBV5-1,NA,TRBJ2-1,CASSLVVDEQFF,TGCGCCAGCAGCTTGGTAGTGGATGAGCAGTTCTTC
many,TRBV28,NA,TRBJ2-3,CASSLPGGRTDTQYF,TGTGCCAGCAGTTTACCTGGGGGCCGCACAGATACGCAGTATTTT
many,TRBV28,TRBD2,TRBJ2-3,CASRLLAVAGRGDTQYF,TGTGCCAGCAGGCTCCTAGCGGTCGCGGGGCGGGGGGATACGCAGTATTTT
medium-sized,TRBV11-3,TRBD2,TRBJ2-1,CASSGSGSVGSYNEQFF,TGTGCCAGCAGTGGTAGCGGGAGTGTGGGGTCCTACAATGAGCAGTTCTTC
medium-sized,TRBV4-1,NA,TRBJ2-7,CASSQLASSFHEQYF,TGCGCCAGCAGCCAGTTGGCTAGCTCTTTCCACGAGCAGTACTTC
NA,TRBV19,NA,TRBJ2-7,CASRIDDGGTYEQYF,TGTGCCAGTAGGATTGACGACGGGGGCACCTACGAGCAGTACTTC
many,TRBV15,NA,TRBJ2-2,CATSGAPRTGELFF,TGTGCCACCAGCGGGGCCCCGAGGACCGGGGAGCTGTTTTTT
many,TRBV29-1,NA,TRBJ1-1,CSGGRMNTEAFF,TGCAGCGGCGGCCGAATGAACACTGAAGCTTTCTTT
NA,TRBV10-2,TRBD2,TRBJ2-1,CASSESSGRAYEQFF,TGCGCCAGCAGTGAGTCCAGCGGGAGGGCCTATGAGCAGTTCTTC
many,TRBV6-2/TRBV6-3,TRBD1,TRBJ1-1,CASSYGDRGDKAFF,TGTGCCAGCAGTTATGGGGACAGAGGAGATAAAGCTTTCTTT
many,TRBV7-6,NA,TRBJ2-3,CASSLYADTQYF,TGTGCCAGCAGCTTATATGCAGATACGCAGTATTTT
NA,TRBV4-3,NA,TRBJ1-5,CASSQDHRTGSFQPQHF,TGCGCCAGCAGCCAAGATCATCGAACAGGGAGTTTTCAGCCCCAGCATTTT
many,TRBV6-5,TRBD1,TRBJ2-4,CASSYYFFSSQGDFKNIQYF,TGTGCCAGCAGTTACTACTTCTTTTCCTCGCAGGGGGATTTCAAAAACATTCAGTACTTC
NA,TRBV18,TRBD1,TRBJ2-7,CASSPGQGNLATYEQYF,TGTGCCAGCTCACCAGGACAGGGTAACTTGGCTACCTACGAGCAGTACTTC
many,TRBV7-9,NA,TRBJ1-4,CASRALGGTNEKLFF,TGTGCCAGCAGGGCCCTAGGGGGGACTAATGAAAAACTGTTTTTT
many,TRBV24-1,TRBD2,TRBJ2-3,CATSDYTGLAGGDTQYF,TGTGCCACCAGTGATTATACAGGACTAGCGGGAGGAGATACGCAGTATTTT
many,TRBV20-1,NA,TRBJ2-1,CSAAGTPHSPNEQFF,TGCAGTGCCGCCGGGACCCCCCACTCCCCCAATGAGCAGTTCTTC
many,TRBV11-1,TRBD2,TRBJ2-7,CASSLQGGRASEQYF,TGTGCCAGCAGCTTACAGGGCGGGAGGGCCTCCGAGCAGTACTTC
many,TRBV6-2/TRBV6-3,TRBD2,TRBJ2-7,CASSYSIQGGFGAGDFREQYF,TGTGCCAGCAGTTACTCGATCCAGGGCGGGTTTGGTGCGGGAGACTTCCGTGAGCAGTACTTC
many,TRBV27,NA,TRBJ2-6,CASWQGGGANVLTF,TGTGCCAGCTGGCAGGGTGGTGGGGCCAACGTCCTGACTTTC
NA,TRBV10-1,NA,TRBJ2-3,CASSESGPVYTPYF,TGCGCCAGCAGTGAGTCGGGACCCGTCTATACGCCGTATTTT